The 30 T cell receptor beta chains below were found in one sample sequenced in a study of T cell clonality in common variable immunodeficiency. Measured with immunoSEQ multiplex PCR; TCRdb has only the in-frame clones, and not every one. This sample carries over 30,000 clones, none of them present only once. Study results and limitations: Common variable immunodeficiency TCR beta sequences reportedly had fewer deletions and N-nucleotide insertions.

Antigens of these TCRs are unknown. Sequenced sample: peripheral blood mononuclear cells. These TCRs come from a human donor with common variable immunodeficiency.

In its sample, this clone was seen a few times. CDR3 sequence: CASRVGTGYNSPLHF. Incomplete CDR3 DNA: TGTGCCAGCAGGGTTGGGACAGGGTATAATTCACCC. This chain connects TRBV2 to TRBJ1-6, with 9 bases lining up with TRBD1. The read gets to within 3 residues of the CDR3 end, and the germline J gene fills in the rest. V shed 6 bases, J shed 4 bases, and the junction held 4 bases outside the gene matches. The CDR3 length is 15 residues. Germline V gene lookup returns CDR1 SNHLY and CDR2 FYNNEI.

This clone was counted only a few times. CDR3 DNA (partial): TGTGCCAGCTCGCCGACAGGGGAA. It codes for CASSPTGE. The CDR3 reads in full as CASSPTGEAFF. This chain joins TRBV18 and TRBJ1-1, with 7 bases identical to TRBD1. The CDR3 end lies 3 residues beyond the end of the read and is filled in from the germline J gene. CDR3 length: 11 residues. Germline V CDR1 and CDR2: KGHSH, LQKENI.

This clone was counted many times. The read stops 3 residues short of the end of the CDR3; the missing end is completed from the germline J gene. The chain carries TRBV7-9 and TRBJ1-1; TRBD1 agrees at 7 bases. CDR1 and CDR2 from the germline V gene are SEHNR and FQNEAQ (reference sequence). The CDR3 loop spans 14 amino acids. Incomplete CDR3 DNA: TGTGCCAGCAGCCCGGGGTGGCAGGGGGTAGCA. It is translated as CASSPGWQGVA. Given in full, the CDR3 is CASSPGWQGVAAFF.

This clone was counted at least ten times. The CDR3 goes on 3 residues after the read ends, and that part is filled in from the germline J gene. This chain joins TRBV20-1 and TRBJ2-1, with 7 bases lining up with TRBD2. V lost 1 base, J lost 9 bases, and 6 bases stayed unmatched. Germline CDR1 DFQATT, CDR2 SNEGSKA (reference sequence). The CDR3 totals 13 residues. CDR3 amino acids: CSARGEGRSEQFF. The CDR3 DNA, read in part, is TGCAGTGCTAGAGGGGAGGGGAGAAGTGAG.

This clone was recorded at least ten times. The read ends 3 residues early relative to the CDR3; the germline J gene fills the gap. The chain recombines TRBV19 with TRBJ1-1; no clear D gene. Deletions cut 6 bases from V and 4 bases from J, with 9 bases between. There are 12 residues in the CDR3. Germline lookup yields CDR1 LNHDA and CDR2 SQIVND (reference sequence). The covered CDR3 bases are TGTGCCAGTAGCTTCAGCGTCACTGAA. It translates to CASSFSVTE. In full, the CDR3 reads CASSFSVTEAFF.

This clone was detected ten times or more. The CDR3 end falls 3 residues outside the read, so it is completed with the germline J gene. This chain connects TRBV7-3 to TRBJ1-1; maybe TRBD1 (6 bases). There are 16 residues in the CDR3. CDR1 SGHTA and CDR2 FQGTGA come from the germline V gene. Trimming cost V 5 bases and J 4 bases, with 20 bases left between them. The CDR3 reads CASSPSGGGRGTEAFF. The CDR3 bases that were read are TGTGCCAGCAGCCCCTCTGGGGGGGGCAGGGGCACTGAA.

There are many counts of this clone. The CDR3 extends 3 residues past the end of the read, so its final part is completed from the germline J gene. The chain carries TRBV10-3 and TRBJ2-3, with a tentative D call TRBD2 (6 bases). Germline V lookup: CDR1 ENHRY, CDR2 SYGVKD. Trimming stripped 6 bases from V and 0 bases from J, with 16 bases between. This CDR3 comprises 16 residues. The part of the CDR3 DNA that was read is TGTGCCATCAGCGAGACTAGTTATGGGAGCACAGATACG. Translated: CAISETSYGSTDT. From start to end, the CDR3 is CAISETSYGSTDTQYF.

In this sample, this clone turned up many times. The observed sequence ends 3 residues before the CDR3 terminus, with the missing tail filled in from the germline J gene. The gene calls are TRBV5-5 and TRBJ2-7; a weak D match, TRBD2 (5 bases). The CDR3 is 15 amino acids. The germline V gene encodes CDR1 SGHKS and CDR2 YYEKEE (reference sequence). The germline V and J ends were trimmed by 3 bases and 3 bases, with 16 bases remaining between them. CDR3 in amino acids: CASSSGLSPGYEQYF. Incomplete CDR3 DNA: TGTGCCAGCAGCTCCGGACTCTCACCGGGCTACGAG.

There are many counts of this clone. CDR3 region: CASSPWTVNTEAFF. Partial CDR3 DNA: TGTGCCAGCAGTCCTTGGACAGTGAACACTGAA. V is TRBV27 and J is TRBJ1-1, with TRBD1 as a possible D gene (6 bases). The read gets to within 3 residues of the CDR3 end, and the germline J gene fills in the rest. Trimming cost V 5 bases and J 0 bases, with 10 bases left between them. The CDR3 covers 14 residues. Germline assignment: CDR1 MNHEY and CDR2 SMNVEV (reference sequence).

The sequenced part of the CDR3 DNA is TGTGCCAGCAGCTTAGTAGGCGGGAGGGATTACGAG. Translating it yields CASSLVGGRDYE. The full CDR3 protein is CASSLVGGRDYEQYF. The rearrangement uses TRBV7-7 and TRBJ2-7; 9 nucleotides agree with TRBD2. The CDR3 is cut off 3 residues early in the read; its end comes from the germline J gene. After removal of 1 base from V and 4 bases from J, the junction contained 5 bases not matched to a gene. This CDR3 is built from 15 residues. Germline values: CDR1 SSHAT, CDR2 FNYEAQ (reference sequence).

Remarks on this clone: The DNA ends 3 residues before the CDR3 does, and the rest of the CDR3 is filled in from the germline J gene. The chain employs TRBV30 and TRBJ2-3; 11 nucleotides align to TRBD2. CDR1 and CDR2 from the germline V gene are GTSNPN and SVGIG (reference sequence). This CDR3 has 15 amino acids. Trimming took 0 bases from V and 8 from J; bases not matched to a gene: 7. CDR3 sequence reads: CAWSVTSGSWGTQYF. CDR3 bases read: TGTGCCTGGAGTGTCACTAGCGGGAGTTGGGGTACG.

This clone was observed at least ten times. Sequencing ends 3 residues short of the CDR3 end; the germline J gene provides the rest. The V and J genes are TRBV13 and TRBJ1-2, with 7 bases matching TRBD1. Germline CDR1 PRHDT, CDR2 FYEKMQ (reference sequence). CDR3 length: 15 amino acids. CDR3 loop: CASSLVQTGPLGYTF. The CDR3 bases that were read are TGTGCCAGCAGCTTAGTGCAGACAGGGCCCCTGGGC.

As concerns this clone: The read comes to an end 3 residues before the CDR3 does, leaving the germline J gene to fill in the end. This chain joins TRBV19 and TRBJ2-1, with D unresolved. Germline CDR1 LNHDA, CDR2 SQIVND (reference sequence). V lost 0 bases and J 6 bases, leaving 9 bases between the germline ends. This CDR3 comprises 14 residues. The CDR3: CASSIDLDFNEQFF. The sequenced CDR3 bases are TGTGCCAGTAGTATAGATCTAGATTTCAATGAG.

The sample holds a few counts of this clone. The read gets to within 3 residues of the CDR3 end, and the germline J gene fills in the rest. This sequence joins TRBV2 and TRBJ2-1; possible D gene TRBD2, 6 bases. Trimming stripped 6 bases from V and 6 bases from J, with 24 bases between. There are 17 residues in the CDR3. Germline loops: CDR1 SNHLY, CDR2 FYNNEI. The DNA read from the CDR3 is TGTGCCAGCAGGGGTCGAGCATTAGCGGTAAGGGTCAATGAG. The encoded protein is CASRGRALAVRVNE. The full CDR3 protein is CASRGRALAVRVNEQFF.

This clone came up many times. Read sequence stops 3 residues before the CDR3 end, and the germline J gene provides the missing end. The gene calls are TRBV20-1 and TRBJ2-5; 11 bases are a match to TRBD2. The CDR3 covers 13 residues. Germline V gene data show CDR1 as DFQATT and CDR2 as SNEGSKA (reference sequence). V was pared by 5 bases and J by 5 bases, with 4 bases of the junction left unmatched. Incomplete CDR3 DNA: TGCAGTGCTCCCCTAGCGGGAGGTGAGACC. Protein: CSAPLAGGET. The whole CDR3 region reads CSAPLAGGETQYF.

The CDR3 protein is CSARGLGLASEQYF. Partial CDR3 DNA: TGCAGTGCTAGAGGCCTAGGGCTAGCGAGCGAG. The chain couples TRBV20-1 to TRBJ2-7, with D perhaps matching TRBD2 (6 bases). The read stops 3 residues short of the end of the CDR3; the missing end is completed from the germline J gene. The CDR3 is made up of 14 amino acids. V shed 1 base and J shed 6 bases, with 16 bases lying between them. In germline, CDR1 is DFQATT, CDR2 SNEGSKA (reference sequence).

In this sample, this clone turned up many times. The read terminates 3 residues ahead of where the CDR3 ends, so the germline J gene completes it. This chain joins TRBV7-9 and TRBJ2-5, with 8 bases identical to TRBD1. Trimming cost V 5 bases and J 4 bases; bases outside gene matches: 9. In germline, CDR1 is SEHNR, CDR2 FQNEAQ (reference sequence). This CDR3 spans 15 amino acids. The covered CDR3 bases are TGTGCCAGCAGCATGCAGCCAGGGGGCGCAGAGACC. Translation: CASSMQPGGAET. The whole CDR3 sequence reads CASSMQPGGAETQYF.

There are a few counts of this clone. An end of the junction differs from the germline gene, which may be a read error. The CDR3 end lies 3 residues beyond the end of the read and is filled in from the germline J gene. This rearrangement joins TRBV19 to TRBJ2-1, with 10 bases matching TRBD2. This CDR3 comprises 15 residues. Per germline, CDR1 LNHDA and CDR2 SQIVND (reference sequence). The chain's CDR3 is CTSTYSSGGYNEQFF. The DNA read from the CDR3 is TGTACCAGTACCTATTCTAGCGGGGGATACAATGAG. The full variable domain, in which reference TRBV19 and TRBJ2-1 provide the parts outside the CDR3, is DGGITQSPKYLFRKEGQNVTLSCEQNLNHDAMYWYRQDPGQGLRLIYYSQIVNDFQKGDIAEGYSVSREKKESFPLTVTSAQKNPTAFYLCTSTYSSGGYNEQFFGPGTRLTVL.

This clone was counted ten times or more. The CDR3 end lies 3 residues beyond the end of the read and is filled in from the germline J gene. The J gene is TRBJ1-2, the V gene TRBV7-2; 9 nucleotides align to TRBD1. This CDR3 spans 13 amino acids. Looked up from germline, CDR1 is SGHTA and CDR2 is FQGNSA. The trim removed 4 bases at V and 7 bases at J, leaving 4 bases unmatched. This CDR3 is CASSSGTGLGYTF. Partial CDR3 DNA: TGTGCCAGCAGCTCGGGGACAGGGCTTGGC.

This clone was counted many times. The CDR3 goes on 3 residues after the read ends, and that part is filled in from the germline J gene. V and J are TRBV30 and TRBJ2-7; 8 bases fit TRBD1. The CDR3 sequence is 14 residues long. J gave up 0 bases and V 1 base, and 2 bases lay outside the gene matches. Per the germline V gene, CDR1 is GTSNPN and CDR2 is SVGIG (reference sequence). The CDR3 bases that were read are TGTGCCTGGAGTGCCGGGACAGGCTCCTACGAG. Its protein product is CAWSAGTGSYE. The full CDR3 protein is CAWSAGTGSYEQYF.

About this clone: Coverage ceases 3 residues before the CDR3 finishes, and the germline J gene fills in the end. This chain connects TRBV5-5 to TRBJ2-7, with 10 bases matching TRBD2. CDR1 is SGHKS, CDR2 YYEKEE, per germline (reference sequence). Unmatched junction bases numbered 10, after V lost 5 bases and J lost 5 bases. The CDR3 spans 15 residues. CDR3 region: CASSEPGLANHEQYF. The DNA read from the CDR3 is TGTGCCAGCAGTGAACCGGGACTAGCGAACCACGAG.

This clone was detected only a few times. Partial CDR3 DNA: TGTGCCTGGAGTGCCGTCGGGGGAGGTACTGAA. Protein: CAWSAVGGGTE. The whole CDR3 protein is CAWSAVGGGTEAFF. The chain combines TRBV30 with TRBJ1-1, with a weak D call TRBD1 (5 bases). Read coverage stops 3 residues before the CDR3 terminus; the germline J gene supplies the remainder. The CDR3 totals 14 residues. V was shortened by 1 base and J by 5 bases, with 14 bases between the two germline ends. Germline V gives CDR1 GTSNPN, CDR2 SVGIG (reference sequence).

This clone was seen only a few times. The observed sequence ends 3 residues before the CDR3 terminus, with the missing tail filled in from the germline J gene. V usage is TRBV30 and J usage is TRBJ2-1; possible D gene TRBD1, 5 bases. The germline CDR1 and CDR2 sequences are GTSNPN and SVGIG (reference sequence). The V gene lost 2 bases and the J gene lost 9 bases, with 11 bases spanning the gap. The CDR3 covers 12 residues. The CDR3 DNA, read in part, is TGTGCCTGGAGTCCCAGAAGGGGTGAG. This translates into CAWSPRRGE. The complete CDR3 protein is CAWSPRRGEQFF.

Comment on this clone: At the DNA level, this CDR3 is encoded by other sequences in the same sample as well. CDR3 DNA (partial): TGCAGCGTTGGAAGCGGCTCCTACGAG. It codes for CSVGSGSYE. The full-length CDR3 reads as CSVGSGSYEQYF. The V and J genes are TRBV29-1 and TRBJ2-7, with D possibly being TRBD2 (5 bases). Sequencing ends 3 residues short of the CDR3 end; the germline J gene provides the rest. Trimming removed 4 bases at V and 0 bases at J, with 7 bases between. There are 12 residues in the CDR3. Germline assignment: CDR1 SQVTM and CDR2 ANQGSEA.

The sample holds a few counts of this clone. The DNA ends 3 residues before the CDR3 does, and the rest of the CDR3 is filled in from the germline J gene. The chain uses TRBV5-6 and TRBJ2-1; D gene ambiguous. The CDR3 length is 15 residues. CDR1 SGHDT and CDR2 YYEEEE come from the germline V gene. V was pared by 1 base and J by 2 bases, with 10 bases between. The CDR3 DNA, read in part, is TGTGCCAGCAGCTTGTCCGAACTGCCCTACAATGAG. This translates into CASSLSELPYNE. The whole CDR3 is CASSLSELPYNEQFF.

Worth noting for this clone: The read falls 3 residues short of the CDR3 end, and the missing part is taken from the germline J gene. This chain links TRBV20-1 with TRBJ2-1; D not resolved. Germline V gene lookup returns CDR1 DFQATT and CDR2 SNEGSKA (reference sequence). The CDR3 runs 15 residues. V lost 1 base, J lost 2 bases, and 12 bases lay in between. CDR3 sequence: CSARALLVAYNEQFF. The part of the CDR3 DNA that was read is TGCAGTGCTAGAGCCCTCCTAGTCGCCTACAATGAG.

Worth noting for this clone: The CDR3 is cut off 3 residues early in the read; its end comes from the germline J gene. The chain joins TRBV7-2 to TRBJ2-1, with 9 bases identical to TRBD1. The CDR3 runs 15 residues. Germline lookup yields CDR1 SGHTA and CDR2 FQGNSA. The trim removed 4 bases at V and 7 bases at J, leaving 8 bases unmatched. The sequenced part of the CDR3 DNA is TGTGCCAGCAGCTGGGACAGGGTGGTTCGTAATGAG. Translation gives CASSWDRVVRNE. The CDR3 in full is CASSWDRVVRNEQFF.

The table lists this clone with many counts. The CDR3 here is CASSFGLAGTGELFF. The CDR3 bases that were read are TGTGCCAGCAGCTTTGGACTAGCGGGCACCGGGGAG. The chain links TRBV7-3 to TRBJ2-2, with 11 positions matching TRBD2. The CDR3 end falls 3 residues outside the read, so it is completed with the germline J gene. The CDR3 is made up of 15 amino acids. In germline, CDR1 is SGHTA, CDR2 FQGTGA. V was clipped by 3 bases and J by 4 bases; unmatched bases: 1.

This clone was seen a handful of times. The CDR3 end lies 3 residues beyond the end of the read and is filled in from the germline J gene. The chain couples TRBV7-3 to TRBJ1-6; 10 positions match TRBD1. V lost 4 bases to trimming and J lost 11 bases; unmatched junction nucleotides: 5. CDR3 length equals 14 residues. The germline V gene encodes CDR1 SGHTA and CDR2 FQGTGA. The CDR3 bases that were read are TGTGCCAGCAGCTCGGGACAGGGGCCTACACCC. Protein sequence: CASSSGQGPTP. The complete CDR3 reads CASSSGQGPTPLHF. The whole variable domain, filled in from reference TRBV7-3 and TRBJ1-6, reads GAGVSQTPSNKVTEKGKYVELRCDPISGHTALYWYRQSLGQGPEFLIYFQGTGAADDSGLPNDRFFAVRPEGSVSTLKIQRTERGDSAVYLCASSSGQGPTPLHFGNGTRLTVT.

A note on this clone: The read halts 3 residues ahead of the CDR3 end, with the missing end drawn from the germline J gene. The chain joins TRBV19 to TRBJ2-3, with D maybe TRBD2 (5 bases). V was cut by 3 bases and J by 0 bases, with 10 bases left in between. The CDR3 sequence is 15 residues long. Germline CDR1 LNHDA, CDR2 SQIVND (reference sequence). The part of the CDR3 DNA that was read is TGTGCCAGTAGTATGGTAGCGCGGAGCACAGATACG. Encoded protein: CASSMVARSTDT. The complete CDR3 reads CASSMVARSTDTQYF.